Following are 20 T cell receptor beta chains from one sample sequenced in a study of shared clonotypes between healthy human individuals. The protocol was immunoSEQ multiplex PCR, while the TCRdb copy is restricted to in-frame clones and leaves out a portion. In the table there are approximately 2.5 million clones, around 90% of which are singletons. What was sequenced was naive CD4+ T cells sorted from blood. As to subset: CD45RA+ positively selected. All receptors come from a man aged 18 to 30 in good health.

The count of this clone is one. CDR3 residues: CASSDRDSLREKLFF. The CDR3 bases are TGTGCCAGCAGCGACAGGGACAGTCTCAGAGAAAAACTGTTTTTT. V and J are TRBV6-6 and TRBJ1-4; TRBD1 matches 7 bases. Unmatched junction bases numbered 12, after V lost 6 bases and J lost 8 bases. This CDR3 spans 15 amino acids. Per germline, CDR1 MNHNY and CDR2 SVGAGI (reference sequence).

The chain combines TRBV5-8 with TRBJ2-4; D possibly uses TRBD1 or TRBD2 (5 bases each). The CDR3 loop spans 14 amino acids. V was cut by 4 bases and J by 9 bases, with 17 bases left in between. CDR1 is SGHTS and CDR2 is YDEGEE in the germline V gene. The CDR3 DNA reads TGTGCCAGCAGCCTCGGGGACCTCTCCGGCATTCAGTACTTC. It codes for CASSLGDLSGIQYF.

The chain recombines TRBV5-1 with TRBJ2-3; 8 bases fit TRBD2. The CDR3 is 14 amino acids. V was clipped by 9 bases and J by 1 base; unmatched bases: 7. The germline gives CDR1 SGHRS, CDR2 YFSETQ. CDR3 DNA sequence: TGCGCCACCCGTAGCGGGGCAGGCACAGATACGCAGTATTTT. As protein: CATRSGAGTDTQYF.

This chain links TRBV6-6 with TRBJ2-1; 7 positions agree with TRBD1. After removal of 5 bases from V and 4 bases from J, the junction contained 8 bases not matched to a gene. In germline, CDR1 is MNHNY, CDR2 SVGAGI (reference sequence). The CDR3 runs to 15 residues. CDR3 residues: CASSRRDRVYNEQFF. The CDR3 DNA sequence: TGTGCCAGCAGTCGCCGGGACAGAGTATACAATGAGCAGTTCTTC.

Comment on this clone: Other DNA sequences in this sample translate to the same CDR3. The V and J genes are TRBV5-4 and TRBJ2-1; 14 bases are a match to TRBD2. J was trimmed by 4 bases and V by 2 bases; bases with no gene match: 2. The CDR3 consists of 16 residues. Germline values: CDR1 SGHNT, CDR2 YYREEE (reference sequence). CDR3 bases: TGTGCCAGCAGCTTAGGACTAGCGGGAGGATACAATGAGCAGTTCTTC. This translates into CASSLGLAGGYNEQFF.

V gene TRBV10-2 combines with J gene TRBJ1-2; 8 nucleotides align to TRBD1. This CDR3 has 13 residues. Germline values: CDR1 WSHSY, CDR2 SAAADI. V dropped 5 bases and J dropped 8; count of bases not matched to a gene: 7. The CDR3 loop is CASSPQGGGGYTF. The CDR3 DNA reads TGCGCCAGCAGTCCACAGGGGGGTGGAGGCTACACCTTC.

The chain's CDR3 is CAWGGQGRKEQYF. The CDR3, as DNA: TGTGCCTGGGGAGGGCAGGGGAGGAAAGAGCAGTACTTC. The rearrangement links TRBV30 to TRBJ2-7, with D possibly called TRBD1 or TRBD2 (6 bases each). Germline V gene data show CDR1 as GTSNPN and CDR2 as SVGIG (reference sequence). The length of the CDR3 is 13 residues. The ends were cut back, 5 bases at V and 7 bases at J, with 18 bases in the middle.

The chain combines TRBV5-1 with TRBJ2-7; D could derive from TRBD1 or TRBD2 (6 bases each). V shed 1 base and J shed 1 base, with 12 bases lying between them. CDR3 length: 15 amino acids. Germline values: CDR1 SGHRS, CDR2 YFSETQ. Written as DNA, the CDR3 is TGCGCCAGCAGCTTGAGGGGGGACGGTTCCTACGAGCAGTACTTC. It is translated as CASSLRGDGSYEQYF.

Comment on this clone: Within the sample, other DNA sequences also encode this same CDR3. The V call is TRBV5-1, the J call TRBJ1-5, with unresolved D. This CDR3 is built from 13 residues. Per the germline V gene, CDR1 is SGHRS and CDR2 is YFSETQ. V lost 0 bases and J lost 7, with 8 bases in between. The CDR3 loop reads CASSLDRGQPQHF. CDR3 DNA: TGCGCCAGCAGCTTGGATAGAGGGCAGCCCCAGCATTTT.

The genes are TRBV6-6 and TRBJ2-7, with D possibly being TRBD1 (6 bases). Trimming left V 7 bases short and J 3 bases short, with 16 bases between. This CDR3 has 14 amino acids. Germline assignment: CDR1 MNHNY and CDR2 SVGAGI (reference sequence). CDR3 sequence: CASTSTGNSYEQYF. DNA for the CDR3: TGTGCCAGCACCTCCACAGGGAATAGCTACGAGCAGTACTTC.

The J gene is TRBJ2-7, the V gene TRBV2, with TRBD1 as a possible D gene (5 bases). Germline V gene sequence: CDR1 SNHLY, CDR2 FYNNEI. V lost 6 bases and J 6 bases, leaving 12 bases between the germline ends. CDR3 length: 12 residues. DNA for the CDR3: TGTGCCAGCAGGATCCTAGGGGTCGAGCAGTACTTC. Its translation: CASRILGVEQYF.

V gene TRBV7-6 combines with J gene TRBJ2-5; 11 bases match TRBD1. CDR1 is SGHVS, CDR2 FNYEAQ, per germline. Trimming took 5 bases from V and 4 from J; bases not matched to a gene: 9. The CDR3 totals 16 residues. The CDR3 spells CASSTGTGGIRETQYF. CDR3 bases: TGTGCCAGCAGCACCGGGACAGGGGGGATACGAGAGACCCAGTACTTC.

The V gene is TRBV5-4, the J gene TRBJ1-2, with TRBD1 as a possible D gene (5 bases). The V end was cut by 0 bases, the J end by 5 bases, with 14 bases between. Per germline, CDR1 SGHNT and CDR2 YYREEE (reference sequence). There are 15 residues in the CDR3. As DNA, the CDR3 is TGTGCCAGCAGCTTGGCGAGACAGACTTATTATGGCTACACCTTC. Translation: CASSLARQTYYGYTF.

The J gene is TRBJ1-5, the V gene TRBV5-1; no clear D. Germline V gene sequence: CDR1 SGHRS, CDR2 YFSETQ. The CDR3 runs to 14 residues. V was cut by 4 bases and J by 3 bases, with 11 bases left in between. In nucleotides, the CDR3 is TGCGCCAGCAGCGATAATGGCTCCAATCAGCCCCAGCATTTT. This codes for CASSDNGSNQPQHF. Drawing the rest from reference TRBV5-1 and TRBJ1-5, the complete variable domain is KAGVTQTPRYLIKTRGQQVTLSCSPISGHRSVSWYQQTPGQGLQFLFEYFSETQRNKGNFPGRFSGRQFSNSRSEMNVSTLELGDSALYLCASSDNGSNQPQHFGDGTRLSIL.

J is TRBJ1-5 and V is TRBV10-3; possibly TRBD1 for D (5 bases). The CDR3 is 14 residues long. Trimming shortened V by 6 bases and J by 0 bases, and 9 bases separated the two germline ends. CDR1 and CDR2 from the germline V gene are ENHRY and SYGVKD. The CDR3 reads CAISLDSSNQPQHF. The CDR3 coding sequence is TGTGCCATCAGCCTTGACAGTAGCAATCAGCCCCAGCATTTT.

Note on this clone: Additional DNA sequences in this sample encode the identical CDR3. DNA for the CDR3: TGTGCCAGCTCGGGAGAGACCCAGTACTTC. As protein: CASSGETQYF. The chain combines TRBV18 with TRBJ2-5; D gene unclear. Deletions cut 6 bases from V and 4 bases from J, with 3 bases between. Germline V lookup: CDR1 KGHSH, CDR2 LQKENI. The CDR3 loop spans 10 amino acids.

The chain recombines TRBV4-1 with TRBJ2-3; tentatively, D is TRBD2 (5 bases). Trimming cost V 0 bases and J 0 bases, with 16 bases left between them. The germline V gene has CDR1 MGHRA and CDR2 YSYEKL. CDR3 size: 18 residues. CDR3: CASSQESEDSSSTDTQYF. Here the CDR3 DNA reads TGCGCCAGCAGCCAAGAATCGGAGGACTCATCTAGCACAGATACGCAGTATTTT.

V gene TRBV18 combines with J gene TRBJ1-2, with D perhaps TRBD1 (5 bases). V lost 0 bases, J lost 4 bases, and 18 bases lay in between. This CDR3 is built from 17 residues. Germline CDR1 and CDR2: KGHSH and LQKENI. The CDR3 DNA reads TGTGCCAGCTCACCACCCAACGACCCGGGGGGAGGCTATGGCTACACCTTC. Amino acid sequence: CASSPPNDPGGGYGYTF.

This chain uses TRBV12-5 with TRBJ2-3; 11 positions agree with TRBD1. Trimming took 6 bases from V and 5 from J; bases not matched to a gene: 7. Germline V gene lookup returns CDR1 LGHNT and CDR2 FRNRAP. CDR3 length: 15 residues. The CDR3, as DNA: TGTGCTAGTGGAACAGGGACAGGGGGACGAGATACGCAGTATTTT. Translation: CASGTGTGGRDTQYF.

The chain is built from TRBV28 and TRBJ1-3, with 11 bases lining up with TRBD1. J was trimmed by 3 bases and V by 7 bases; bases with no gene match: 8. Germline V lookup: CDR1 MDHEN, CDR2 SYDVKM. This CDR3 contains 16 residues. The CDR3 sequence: CASTLGQGVFGNTIYF. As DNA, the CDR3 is TGTGCCAGCACCCTGGGACAGGGGGTTTTTGGAAACACCATATATTTT. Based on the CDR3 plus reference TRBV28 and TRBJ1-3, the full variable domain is DVKVTQSSRYLVKRTGEKVFLECVQDMDHENMFWYRQDPGLGLRLIYFSYDVKMKEKGDIPEGYSVSREKKERFSLILESASTNQTSMYLCASTLGQGVFGNTIYFGEGSWLTVV.